The 5 T cell receptor beta chains listed next were all sequenced from one sample in a study of cytomegalovirus exposure and HLA in healthy donors. PCR used 60 Vbeta primers and 13 Jbeta primers. This table comes from immunoSEQ multiplex PCR, and its TCRdb copy is limited to in-frame clones, with some not included. The sample contains 130,000 to 150,000 clones, approximately 80% of which appear only once. Sequencing used PBMCs. These receptors were obtained from a woman aged 45-60 years in good health and CMV-seropositive.

This chain links TRBV30 with TRBJ2-5; D ambiguous. V shed 2 bases and J shed 4 bases, with 17 bases lying between them. CDR1 and CDR2 from the germline V gene are GTSNPN and SVGIG (reference sequence). The CDR3 contains 15 residues. The CDR3 here is CAWSPPPRFVETQYF. CDR3 bases: TGTGCCTGGAGTCCTCCGCCGCGGTTTGTAGAGACCCAGTACTTC.

The V and J genes are TRBV27 and TRBJ1-4; 8 bases are shared with TRBD1. This CDR3 is 16 amino acids long. Per germline, CDR1 MNHEY and CDR2 SMNVEV (reference sequence). J was trimmed by 8 bases and V by 4 bases; bases with no gene match: 12. The CDR3 sequence: CASSSLQGGEKEKLFF. The CDR3 DNA follows: TGTGCCAGCAGTTCGTTACAGGGGGGTGAGAAAGAAAAACTGTTTTTT.

V usage is TRBV7-3 and J usage is TRBJ2-7; 7 bases are a match to TRBD2. Germline assignment: CDR1 SGHTA and CDR2 FQGTGA. With V trimmed by 0 bases and J by 3 bases, 2 bases remained unmatched. The CDR3 totals 14 residues. CDR3 DNA: TGTGCCAGCAGCTTAACGGGGGGGGTCTACGAGCAGTACTTC. Protein product: CASSLTGGVYEQYF.

The J gene is TRBJ2-7, the V gene TRBV11-1; 9 bases align to TRBD2. The CDR3 is 18 amino acids. With V trimmed by 5 bases and J by 1 base, 15 bases remained unmatched. Germline-derived CDR1 and CDR2 are SGHAT and FQDESV (reference sequence). The CDR3: CASSPVFQAGGNSYEQYF. The DNA for the CDR3 is TGTGCCAGCAGCCCCGTTTTTCAAGCGGGGGGCAATTCCTACGAGCAGTACTTC. Full variable domain (outside the CDR3, taken from reference TRBV11-1 and TRBJ2-7): EAEVAQSPRYKITEKSQAVAFWCDPISGHATLYWYRQILGQGPELLVQFQDESVVDDSQLPKDRFSAERLKGVDSTLKIQPAELGDSAMYLCASSPVFQAGGNSYEQYFGPGTRLTVT.

This chain joins TRBV28 and TRBJ1-1; D not certain. Per the germline V gene, CDR1 is MDHEN and CDR2 is SYDVKM. CDR3 length equals 13 residues. V was pared by 5 bases and J by 0 bases, with 7 bases between. CDR3 in amino acids: CASSVQMNTEAFF. CDR3 coding DNA: TGTGCCAGCAGTGTCCAAATGAACACTGAAGCTTTCTTT.